This T cell receptor (beta chain) was captured in a study of blood T cell repertoires in COVID-19. Cohort assignment relied on participant-reported clinical history. This clone was observed a few times. TCRdb keeps only in-frame clones here, not all; method: immunoSEQ multiplex PCR. The sample lists about 200,000 clones; approximately 86% were seen once. The CDR3 is 12 amino acids. The V end was cut by 8 bases, the J end by 8 bases, with 15 bases between. This clonotype was obtained from a woman in her twenties or thirties who had been exposed to COVID-19. The sample was PBMCs or T cells enriched from blood (not recorded which). The chain recombines TRBV12-3 or TRBV12-4 with TRBJ1-2, with D uncertain. The CDR3, as DNA: TGTGCCAGCTCTTTGAGTTATCCGGGCTACACCTTC. Translated: CASSLSYPGYTF.